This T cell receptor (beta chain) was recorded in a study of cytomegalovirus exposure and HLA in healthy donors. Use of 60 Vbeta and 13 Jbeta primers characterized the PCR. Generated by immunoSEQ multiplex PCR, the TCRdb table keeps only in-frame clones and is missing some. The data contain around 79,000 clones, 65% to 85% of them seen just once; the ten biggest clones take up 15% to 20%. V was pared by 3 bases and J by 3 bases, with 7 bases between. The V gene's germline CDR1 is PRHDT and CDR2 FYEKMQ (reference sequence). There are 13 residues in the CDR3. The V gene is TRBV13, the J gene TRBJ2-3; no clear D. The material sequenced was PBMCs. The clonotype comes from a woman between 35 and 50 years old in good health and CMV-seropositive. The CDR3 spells CASSLRQTDTQYF. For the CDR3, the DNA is TGTGCCAGCAGCTTGCGACAAACAGATACGCAGTATTTT.